This T cell receptor beta chain was found in a study of T cell responses to AZD1222 COVID-19 vaccine. Study-wide findings and caveats: Clonal diversity may have been underestimated in mostly white British donors.

Repertoires were generated with immunoSEQ multiplex PCR, while TCRdb's copy carries only in-frame clones and drops some. The sample has more than 95,000 clones, around 89% seen once. Concerning this clone: No antigen is known for it.

Germline values: CDR1 SGHTA, CDR2 FQGNSA. Trimming removed 2 bases from V and 10 bases from J, with 11 bases in between. The CDR3 has 12 residues. V is TRBV7-2 and J is TRBJ1-1, with a tentative D call TRBD1 (5 bases). Material: peripheral blood, obtained on day 0 of AZD1222 vaccination. The receptor's source is an adult in good health. The DNA of the CDR3 is TGTGCCAGCAGCTTACCGGGGGAATCAGCTTTCTTT. Translation gives CASSLPGESAFF.